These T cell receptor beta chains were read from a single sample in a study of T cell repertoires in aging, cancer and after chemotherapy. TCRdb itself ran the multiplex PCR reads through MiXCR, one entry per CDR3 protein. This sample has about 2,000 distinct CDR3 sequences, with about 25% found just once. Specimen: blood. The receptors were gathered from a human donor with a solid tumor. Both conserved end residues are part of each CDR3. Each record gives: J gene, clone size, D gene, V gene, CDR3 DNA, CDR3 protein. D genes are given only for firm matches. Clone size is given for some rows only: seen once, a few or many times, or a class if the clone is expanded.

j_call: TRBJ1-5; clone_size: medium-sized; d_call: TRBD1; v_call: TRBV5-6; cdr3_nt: TGTGCCAGCAGCTTGTCAGGGGGACAGCCCCAGCATTTT; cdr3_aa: CASSLSGGQPQHF
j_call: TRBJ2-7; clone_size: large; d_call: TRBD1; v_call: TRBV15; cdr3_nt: TGTGCCACCAGCAAGGACAGGGGCTACGAGCAGTACTTC; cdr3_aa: CATSKDRGYEQYF
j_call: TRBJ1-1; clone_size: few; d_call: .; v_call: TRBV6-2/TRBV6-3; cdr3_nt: TGTGCCAGCAGTTACTCCAGGGGCACTGAAGCTTTCTTT; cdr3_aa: CASSYSRGTEAFF
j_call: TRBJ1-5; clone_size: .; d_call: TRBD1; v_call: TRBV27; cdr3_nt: TGTGCCAGCAGTGGTTCAAGGGGACAGTTGAGCAATCAGCCCCAGCATTTT; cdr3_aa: CASSGSRGQLSNQPQHF
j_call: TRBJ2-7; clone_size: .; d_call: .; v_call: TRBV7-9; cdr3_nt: TGTGCCAGCAGCTTGGACAGTCCCTACGAGCAGTACTTC; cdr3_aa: CASSLDSPYEQYF
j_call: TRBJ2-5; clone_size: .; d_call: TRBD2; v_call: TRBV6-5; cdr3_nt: TGTGCCAGCACCGGACTAGCGGGGGGCCCACAAGAGACCCAGTACTTC; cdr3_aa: CASTGLAGGPQETQYF
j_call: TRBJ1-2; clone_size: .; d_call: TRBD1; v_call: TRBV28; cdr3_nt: TGTGCCAGCAGCGAGACCGGGACAGGGTTCTATGGCTACACCTTC; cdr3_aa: CASSETGTGFYGYTF
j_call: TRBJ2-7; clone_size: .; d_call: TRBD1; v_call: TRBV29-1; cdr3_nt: TGCAGCGCCATGGTCGGGACAGGGCTACACGAGCAGTACTTC; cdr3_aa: CSAMVGTGLHEQYF
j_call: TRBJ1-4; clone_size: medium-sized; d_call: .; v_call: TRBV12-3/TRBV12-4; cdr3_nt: TGTGCCAGCGCCCCTAGGCTGTCAGAACTGTTTTTT; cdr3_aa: CASAPRLSELFF
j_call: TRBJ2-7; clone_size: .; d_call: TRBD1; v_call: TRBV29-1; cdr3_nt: TGCAGCGTCACCGGGACAGGCTCCTACGAGCAGTACTTC; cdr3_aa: CSVTGTGSYEQYF
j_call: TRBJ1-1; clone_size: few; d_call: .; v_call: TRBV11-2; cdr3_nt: TGTGCCAGCAGCTTAGGGTGGGGGGGACTTACTGAAGCTTTCTTT; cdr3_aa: CASSLGWGGLTEAFF
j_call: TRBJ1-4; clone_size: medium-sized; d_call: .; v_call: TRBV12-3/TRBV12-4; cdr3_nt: TGTGCCAGCAGCCTCCGCCAGCGAGCTAATGAAAAACTGTTTTTT; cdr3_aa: CASSLRQRANEKLFF
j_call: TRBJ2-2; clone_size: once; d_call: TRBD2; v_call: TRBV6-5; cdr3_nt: TGTGCCAGTTCCGGGACTAGCGAAACCGGGGAGCTGTTTTTT; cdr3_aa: CASSGTSETGELFF
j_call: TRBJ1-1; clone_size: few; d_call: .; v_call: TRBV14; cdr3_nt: TGTGCCAGCAGCCAAGGTCTCGCAGGTTACACTGAAGCTTTCTTT; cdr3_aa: CASSQGLAGYTEAFF
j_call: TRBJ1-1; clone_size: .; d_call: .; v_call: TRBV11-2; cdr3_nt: TGTGCCAGCAGCGCGACAGGACGGGGTACTGAAGCTTTCTTT; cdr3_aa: CASSATGRGTEAFF
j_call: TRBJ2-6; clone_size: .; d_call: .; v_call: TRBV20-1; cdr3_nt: TGCAGTGCTAAACCCCCAGAAGCTGGGGCCAACGTCCTGACTTTC; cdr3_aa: CSAKPPEAGANVLTF
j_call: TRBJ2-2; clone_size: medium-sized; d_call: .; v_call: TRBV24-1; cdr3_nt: TGTGCCACCAGTGATTTCAGCACCGGGGAGCTGTTTTTT; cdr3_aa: CATSDFSTGELFF
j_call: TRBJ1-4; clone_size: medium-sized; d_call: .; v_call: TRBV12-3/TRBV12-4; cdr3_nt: TGTGCCAGCAGCGGGACAATTTCATTTAATGAAAAACTGTTTTTT; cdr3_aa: CASSGTISFNEKLFF
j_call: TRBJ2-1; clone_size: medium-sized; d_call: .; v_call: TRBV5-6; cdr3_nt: TGTGCCAGCAGCTTGCGGACGTCCAGCTCCTACAATGAGCAGTTCTTC; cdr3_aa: CASSLRTSSSYNEQFF
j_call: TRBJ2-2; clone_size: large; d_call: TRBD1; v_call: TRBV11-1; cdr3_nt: TGTGCCAGCAGCTTAGGAGCCGGGACAGGGGTTTCCGGGGAGCTGTTTTTT; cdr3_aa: CASSLGAGTGVSGELFF